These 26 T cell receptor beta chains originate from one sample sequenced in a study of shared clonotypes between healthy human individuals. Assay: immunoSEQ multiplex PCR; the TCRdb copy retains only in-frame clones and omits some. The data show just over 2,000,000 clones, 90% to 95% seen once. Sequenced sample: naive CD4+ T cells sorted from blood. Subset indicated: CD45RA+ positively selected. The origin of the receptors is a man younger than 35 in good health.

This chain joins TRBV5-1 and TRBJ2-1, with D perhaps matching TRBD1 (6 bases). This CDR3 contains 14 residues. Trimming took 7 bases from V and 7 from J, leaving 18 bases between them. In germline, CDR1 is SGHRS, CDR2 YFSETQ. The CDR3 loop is CASWRAGAENEQFF. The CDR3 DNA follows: TGCGCCAGCTGGCGGGCAGGGGCAGAAAATGAGCAGTTCTTC.

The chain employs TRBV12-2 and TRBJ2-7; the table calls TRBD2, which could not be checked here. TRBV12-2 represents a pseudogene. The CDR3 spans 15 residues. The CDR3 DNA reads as TGTGCAAGTCGCTTGGTCCCGGGGTACTTCTACGAGCAGTACTTC. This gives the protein CASRLVPGYFYEQYF.

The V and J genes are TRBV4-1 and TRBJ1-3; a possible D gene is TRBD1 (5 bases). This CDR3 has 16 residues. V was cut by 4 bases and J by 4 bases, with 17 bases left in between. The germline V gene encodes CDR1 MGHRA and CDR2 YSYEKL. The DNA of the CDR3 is TGCGCCAGCAGCCGGCCGGACACGCTTAGAGGAAACACCATATATTTT. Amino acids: CASSRPDTLRGNTIYF.

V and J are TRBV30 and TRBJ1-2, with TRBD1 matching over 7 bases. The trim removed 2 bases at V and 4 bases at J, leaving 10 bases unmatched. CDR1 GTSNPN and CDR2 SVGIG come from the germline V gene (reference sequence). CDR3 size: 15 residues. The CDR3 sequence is CAWSKTGTALYGYTF. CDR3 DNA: TGTGCCTGGAGTAAAACAGGGACAGCCCTCTATGGCTACACCTTC.

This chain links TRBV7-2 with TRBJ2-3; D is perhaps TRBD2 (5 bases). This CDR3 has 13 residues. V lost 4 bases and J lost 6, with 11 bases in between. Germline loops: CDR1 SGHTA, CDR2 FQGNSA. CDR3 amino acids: CASSYWTEDTQYF. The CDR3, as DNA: TGTGCCAGCAGCTATTGGACTGAGGATACGCAGTATTTT.

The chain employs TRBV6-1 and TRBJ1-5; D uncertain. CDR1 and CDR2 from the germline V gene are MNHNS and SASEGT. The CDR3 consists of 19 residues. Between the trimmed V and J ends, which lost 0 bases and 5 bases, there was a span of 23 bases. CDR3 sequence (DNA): TGTGCCAGCAGTGAAGCGCCAGCTGAAGAGGGCGCGGGATATCAGCCCCAGCATTTT. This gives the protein CASSEAPAEEGAGYQPQHF.

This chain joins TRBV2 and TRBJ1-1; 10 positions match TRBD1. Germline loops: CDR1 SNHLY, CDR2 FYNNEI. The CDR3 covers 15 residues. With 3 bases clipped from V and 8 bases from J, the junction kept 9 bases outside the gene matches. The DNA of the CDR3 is TGTGCCAGCAGTGATGAAGCGACAGGGGGCCGGGAAGCTTTCTTT. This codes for CASSDEATGGREAFF.

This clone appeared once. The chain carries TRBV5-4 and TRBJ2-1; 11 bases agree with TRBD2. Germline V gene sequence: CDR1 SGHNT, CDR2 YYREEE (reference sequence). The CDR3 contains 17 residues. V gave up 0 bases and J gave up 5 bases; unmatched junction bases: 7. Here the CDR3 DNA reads TGTGCCAGCAGCTTGGAGTTTATAGCGGGGGGGCACAATGAGCAGTTCTTC. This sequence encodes CASSLEFIAGGHNEQFF.

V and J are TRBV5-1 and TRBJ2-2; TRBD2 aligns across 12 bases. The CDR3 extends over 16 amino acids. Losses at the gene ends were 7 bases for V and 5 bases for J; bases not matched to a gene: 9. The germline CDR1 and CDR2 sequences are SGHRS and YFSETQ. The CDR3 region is CASSTGLAGRTGELFF. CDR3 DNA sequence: TGCGCCAGCTCCACGGGACTAGCGGGTAGGACCGGGGAGCTGTTTTTT.

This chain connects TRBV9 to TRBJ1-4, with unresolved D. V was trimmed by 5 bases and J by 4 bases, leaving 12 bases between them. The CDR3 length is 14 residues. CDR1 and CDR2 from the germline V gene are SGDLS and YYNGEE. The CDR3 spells CASSAGNGNEKLFF. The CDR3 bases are TGTGCCAGCAGTGCCGGGAATGGTAATGAAAAACTGTTTTTT.

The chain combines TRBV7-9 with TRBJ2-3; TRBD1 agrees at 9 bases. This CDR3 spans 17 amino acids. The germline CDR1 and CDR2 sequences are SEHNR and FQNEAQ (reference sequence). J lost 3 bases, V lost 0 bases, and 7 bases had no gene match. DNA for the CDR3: TGTGCCAGCAGCTTAGCCCTCGGGACAGGGTGGACAGATACGCAGTATTTT. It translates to CASSLALGTGWTDTQYF. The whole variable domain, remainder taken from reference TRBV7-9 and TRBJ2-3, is DTGVSQNPRHKITKRGQNVTFRCDPISEHNRLYWYRQTLGQGPEFLTYFQNEAQLEKSRLLSDRFSAERPKGSFSTLEIQRTEQGDSAMYLCASSLALGTGWTDTQYFGPGTRLTVL.

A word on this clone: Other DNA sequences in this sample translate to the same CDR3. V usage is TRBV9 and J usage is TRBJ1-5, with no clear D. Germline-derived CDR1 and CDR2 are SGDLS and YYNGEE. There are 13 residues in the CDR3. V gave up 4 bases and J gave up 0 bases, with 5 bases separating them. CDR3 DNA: TGTGCCAGCAGCCGTGATAGCAATCAGCCCCAGCATTTT. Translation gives CASSRDSNQPQHF.

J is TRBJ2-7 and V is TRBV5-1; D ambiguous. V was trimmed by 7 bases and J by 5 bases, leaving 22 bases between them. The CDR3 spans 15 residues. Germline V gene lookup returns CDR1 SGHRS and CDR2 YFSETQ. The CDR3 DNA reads TGCGCCAGCTCCCGTCTCGGCCCGCCGGTGAACGAGCAGTACTTC. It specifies CASSRLGPPVNEQYF.

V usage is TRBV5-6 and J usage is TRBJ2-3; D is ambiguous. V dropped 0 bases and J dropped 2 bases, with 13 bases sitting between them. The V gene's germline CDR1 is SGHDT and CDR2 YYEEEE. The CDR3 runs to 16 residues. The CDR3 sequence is CASSLAPSVSTDTQYF. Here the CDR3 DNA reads TGTGCCAGCAGCTTGGCCCCTAGTGTCTCCACAGATACGCAGTATTTT.

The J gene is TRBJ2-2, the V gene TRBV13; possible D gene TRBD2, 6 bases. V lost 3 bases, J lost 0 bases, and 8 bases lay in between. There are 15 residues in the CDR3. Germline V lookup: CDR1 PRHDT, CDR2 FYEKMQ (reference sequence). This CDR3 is CASSFGTPNTGELFF. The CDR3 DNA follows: TGTGCCAGCAGCTTCGGGACTCCGAACACCGGGGAGCTGTTTTTT.

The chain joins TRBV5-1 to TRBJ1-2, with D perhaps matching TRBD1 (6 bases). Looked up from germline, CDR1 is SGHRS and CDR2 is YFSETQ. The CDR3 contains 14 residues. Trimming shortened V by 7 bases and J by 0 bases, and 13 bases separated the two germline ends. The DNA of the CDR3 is TGCGCCAGCCAAATCACAGGGACTAACTATGGCTACACCTTC. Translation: CASQITGTNYGYTF.

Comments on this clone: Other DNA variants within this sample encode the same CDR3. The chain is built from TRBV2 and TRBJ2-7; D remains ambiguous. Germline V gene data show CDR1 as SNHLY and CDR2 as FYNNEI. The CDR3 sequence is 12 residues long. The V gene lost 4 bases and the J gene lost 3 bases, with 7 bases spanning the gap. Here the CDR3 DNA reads TGTGCCAGCAGTGTGGGAAGCTACGAGCAGTACTTC. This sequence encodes CASSVGSYEQYF.

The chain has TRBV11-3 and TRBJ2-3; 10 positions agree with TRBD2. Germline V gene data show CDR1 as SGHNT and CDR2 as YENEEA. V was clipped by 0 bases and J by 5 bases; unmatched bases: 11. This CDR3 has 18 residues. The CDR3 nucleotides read TGTGCCAGCAGCTTAGAACCTGCTAGCGGGGGTGTTCAAGATACGCAGTATTTT. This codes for CASSLEPASGGVQDTQYF.

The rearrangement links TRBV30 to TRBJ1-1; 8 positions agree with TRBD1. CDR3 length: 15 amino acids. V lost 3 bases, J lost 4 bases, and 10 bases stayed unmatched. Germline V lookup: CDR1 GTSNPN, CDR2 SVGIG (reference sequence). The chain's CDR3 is CAWSASRTGTTEAFF. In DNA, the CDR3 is TGTGCCTGGAGCGCTTCCCGGACAGGGACCACTGAAGCTTTCTTT.

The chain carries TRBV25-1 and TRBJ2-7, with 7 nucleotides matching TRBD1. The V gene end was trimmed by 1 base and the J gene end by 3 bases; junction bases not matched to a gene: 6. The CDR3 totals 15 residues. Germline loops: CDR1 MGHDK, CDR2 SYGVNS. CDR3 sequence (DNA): TGTGCCAGCAGTGAATCCGGGACAGCTATCTACGAGCAGTACTTC. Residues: CASSESGTAIYEQYF.

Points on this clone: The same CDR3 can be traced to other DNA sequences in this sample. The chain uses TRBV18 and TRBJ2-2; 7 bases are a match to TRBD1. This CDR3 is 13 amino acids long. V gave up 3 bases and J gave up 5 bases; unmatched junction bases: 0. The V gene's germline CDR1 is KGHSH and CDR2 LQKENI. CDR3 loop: CASSPDRTGELFF. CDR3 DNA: TGTGCCAGCTCACCGGACAGGACCGGGGAGCTGTTTTTT. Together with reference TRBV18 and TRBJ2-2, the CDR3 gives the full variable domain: NAGVMQNPRHLVRRRGQEARLRCSPMKGHSHVYWYRQLPEEGLKFMVYLQKENIIDESGMPKERFSAEFPKEGPSILRIQQVVRGDSAAYFCASSPDRTGELFFGEGSRLTVL.

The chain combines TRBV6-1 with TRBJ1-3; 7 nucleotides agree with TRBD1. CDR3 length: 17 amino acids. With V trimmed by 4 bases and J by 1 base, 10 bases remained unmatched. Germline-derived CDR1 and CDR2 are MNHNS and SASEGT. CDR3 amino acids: CASSAPGQVGSGNTIYF. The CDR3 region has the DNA TGTGCCAGCAGTGCCCCAGGACAGGTGGGGTCTGGAAACACCATATATTTT.

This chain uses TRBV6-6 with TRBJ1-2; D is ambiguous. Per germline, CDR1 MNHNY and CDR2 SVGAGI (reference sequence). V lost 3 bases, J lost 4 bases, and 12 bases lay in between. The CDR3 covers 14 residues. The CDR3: CASSYGQGPYGYTF. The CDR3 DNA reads TGTGCCAGCAGTTATGGTCAAGGGCCCTATGGCTACACCTTC.

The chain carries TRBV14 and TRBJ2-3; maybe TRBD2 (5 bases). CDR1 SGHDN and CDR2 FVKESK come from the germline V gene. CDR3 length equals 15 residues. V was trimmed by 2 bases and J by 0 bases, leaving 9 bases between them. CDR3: CASSQRTPSTDTQYF. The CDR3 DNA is TGTGCCAGCAGCCAAAGGACTCCCAGCACAGATACGCAGTATTTT.

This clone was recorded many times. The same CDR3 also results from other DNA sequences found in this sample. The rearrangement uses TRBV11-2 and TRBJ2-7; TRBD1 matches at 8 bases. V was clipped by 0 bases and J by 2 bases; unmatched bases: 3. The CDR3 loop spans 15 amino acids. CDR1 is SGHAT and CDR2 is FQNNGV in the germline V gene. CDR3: CASSLEVRGPYEQYF. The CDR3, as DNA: TGTGCCAGCAGCTTAGAAGTCAGGGGGCCCTACGAGCAGTACTTC.

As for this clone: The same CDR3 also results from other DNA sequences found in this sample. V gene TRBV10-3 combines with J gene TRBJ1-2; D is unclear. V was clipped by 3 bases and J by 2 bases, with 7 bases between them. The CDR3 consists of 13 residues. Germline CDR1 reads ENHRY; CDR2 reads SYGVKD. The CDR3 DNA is TGTGCCATCAGTGAAGCAGAGAACTATGGCTACACCTTC. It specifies CAISEAENYGYTF.